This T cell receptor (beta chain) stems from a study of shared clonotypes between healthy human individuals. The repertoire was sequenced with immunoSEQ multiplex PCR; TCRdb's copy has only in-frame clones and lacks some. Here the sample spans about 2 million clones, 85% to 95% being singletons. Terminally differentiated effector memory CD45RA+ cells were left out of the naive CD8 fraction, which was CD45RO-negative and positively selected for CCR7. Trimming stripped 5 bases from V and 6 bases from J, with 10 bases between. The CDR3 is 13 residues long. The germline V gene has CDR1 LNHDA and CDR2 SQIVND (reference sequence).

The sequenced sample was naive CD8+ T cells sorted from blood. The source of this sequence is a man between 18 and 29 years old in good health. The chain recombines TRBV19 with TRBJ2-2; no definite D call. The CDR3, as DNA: TGTGCCAGTAGTGTGGGTTCGCCCGGGGAGCTGTTTTTT. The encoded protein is CASSVGSPGELFF.